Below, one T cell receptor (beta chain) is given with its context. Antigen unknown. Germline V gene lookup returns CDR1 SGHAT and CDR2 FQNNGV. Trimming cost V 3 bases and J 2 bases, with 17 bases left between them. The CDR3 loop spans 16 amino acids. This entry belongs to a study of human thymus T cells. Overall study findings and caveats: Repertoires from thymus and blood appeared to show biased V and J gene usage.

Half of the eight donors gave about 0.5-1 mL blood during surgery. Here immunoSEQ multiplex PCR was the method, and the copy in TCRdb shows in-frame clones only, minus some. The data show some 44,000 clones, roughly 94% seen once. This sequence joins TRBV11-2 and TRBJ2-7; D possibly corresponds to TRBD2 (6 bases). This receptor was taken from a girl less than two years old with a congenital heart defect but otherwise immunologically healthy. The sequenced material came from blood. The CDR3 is CASSFGRELVPYEQYF. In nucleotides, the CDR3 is TGTGCCAGCAGCTTCGGTCGGGAGCTGGTCCCCTACGAGCAGTACTTC. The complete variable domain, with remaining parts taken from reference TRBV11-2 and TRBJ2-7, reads EAGVAQSPRYKIIEKRQSVAFWCNPISGHATLYWYQQILGQGPKLLIQFQNNGVVDDSQLPKDRFSAERLKGVDSTLKIQPAKLEDSAVYLCASSFGRELVPYEQYFGPGTRLTVT.